The 11 T cell receptor beta chains reported below all come from one sample, sequenced in a study of blood T cell repertoires in COVID-19. TCRdb's copy holds only in-frame clones and misses some; the assay was immunoSEQ multiplex PCR. The table includes 30,000 or so clones, about 90% detected once. The sample consisted of peripheral blood. All receptors come from a woman aged 35 to 49 with active or convalescent COVID-19.

The chain links TRBV6-5 to TRBJ1-1; TRBD1 might be the D (5 bases). V lost 3 bases to trimming and J lost 0 bases, with 11 bases between them. Germline V lookup: CDR1 MNHEY, CDR2 SVGAGI. CDR3 size: 15 residues. The CDR3 nucleotides are TGTGCCAGCAGTTATCGGGAGGGACTGAACACTGAAGCTTTCTTT. Translated: CASSYREGLNTEAFF.

This chain links TRBV30 with TRBJ1-4; 9 nucleotides line up with TRBD1. The CDR3 extends over 12 amino acids. V shed 8 bases and J 8 bases; nucleotides not matched to a gene: 6. CDR1 and CDR2 (germline): GTSNPN, SVGIG (reference sequence). For the CDR3, the DNA is TGTGCCCGCCGGGACAGGGCGGAAAAACTGTTTTTT. Translating it yields CARRDRAEKLFF. Using reference TRBV30 and TRBJ1-4 for the parts outside the CDR3, the full variable domain is SQTIHQWPATLVQPVGSPLSLECTVEGTSNPNLYWYRQAAGRGLQLLFYSVGIGQISSEVPQNLSASRPQDRQFILSSKKLLLSDSGFYLCARRDRAEKLFFGSGTQLSVL.

The V and J genes are TRBV28 and TRBJ1-1; 7 bases match TRBD1. V was pared by 3 bases and J by 4 bases, with 5 bases of the junction left unmatched. Germline-derived CDR1 and CDR2 are MDHEN and SYDVKM. The CDR3 is 14 residues long. CDR3 sequence reads: CASSFSDRATEAFF. The CDR3 bases are TGTGCCAGCAGTTTCAGCGACAGGGCCACTGAAGCTTTCTTT.

The table lists this clone with a count of one. The chain is built from TRBV4-3 and TRBJ1-2, with D uncertain. Germline V gene data show CDR1 as LGHNA and CDR2 as YSLEER. The V end was cut by 2 bases, the J end by 4 bases, with 8 bases between. The CDR3 has 13 residues. CDR3 coding DNA: TGCGCCAGCAGCCAATCGATCGGCTATGGCTACACCTTC. It specifies CASSQSIGYGYTF.

In its sample, this clone was seen a few times. The rearrangement joins TRBV5-5 to TRBJ1-5; no firm D call. The CDR3 sequence is 13 residues long. Trimming shortened V by 2 bases and J by 4 bases, and 7 bases separated the two germline ends. The germline V gene has CDR1 SGHKS and CDR2 YYEKEE (reference sequence). CDR3 nucleotide sequence: TGTGCCAGCAGCTTCCGAGAGAATCAGCCCCAGCATTTT. It translates to CASSFRENQPQHF.

The CDR3 spells CASSLQYNEQFF. In nucleotides, the CDR3 is TGCGCCAGCAGCTTACAGTACAATGAGCAGTTCTTC. This chain connects TRBV5-1 to TRBJ2-1; D unresolved. The CDR3 extends over 12 amino acids. V was pared by 2 bases and J by 4 bases, with 4 bases between. Germline CDR1 SGHRS, CDR2 YFSETQ.

The chain uses TRBV12-3 or TRBV12-4 and TRBJ1-1; D remains unclear. The germline V and J ends were trimmed by 2 bases and 6 bases, with 10 bases remaining between them. The CDR3 consists of 13 residues. CDR3 amino acids: CASSLSLGAEAFF. CDR3 nucleotide sequence: TGTGCCAGCAGTTTATCTTTGGGAGCTGAAGCTTTCTTT.

J is TRBJ1-6 and V is TRBV27; D is unresolved. The CDR3 runs 15 residues. Germline assignment: CDR1 MNHEY and CDR2 SMNVEV (reference sequence). The germline V and J ends were trimmed by 4 bases and 9 bases, with 16 bases remaining between them. DNA of the CDR3: TGTGCCAGCAGTTCCGAGAGGGTTTTGGGTTCACCCCTCCACTTT. It specifies CASSSERVLGSPLHF.

The chain links TRBV18 to TRBJ2-5, with 11 bases that match TRBD1. This CDR3 comprises 16 residues. Germline CDR1 KGHSH, CDR2 LQKENI. V was pared by 2 bases and J by 3 bases, with 5 bases of the junction left unmatched. The CDR3 protein is CASSPYAGQGEETQYF. CDR3 nucleotides: TGTGCCAGCTCACCATATGCGGGACAGGGGGAAGAGACCCAGTACTTC.

The chain has TRBV27 and TRBJ1-2; 8 nucleotides agree with TRBD1. Trimming removed 2 bases from V and 1 base from J; junction bases left unmatched: 6. CDR1 is MNHEY, CDR2 SMNVEV, per germline (reference sequence). The CDR3 contains 16 residues. Here the CDR3 reads CASSLRPTGVNYGYTF. CDR3 DNA: TGTGCCAGCAGTTTAAGGCCGACAGGGGTTAACTATGGCTACACCTTC.

This chain uses TRBV6-5 with TRBJ1-1; D call uncertain. The germline V gene encodes CDR1 MNHEY and CDR2 SVGAGI. The CDR3 extends over 12 amino acids. The ends were cut back, 5 bases at V and 5 bases at J, with 9 bases in the middle. CDR3 region: CASSTLWTEAFF. The CDR3 DNA reads TGTGCCAGCAGTACCCTATGGACTGAAGCTTTCTTT.